The 22 T cell receptor beta chains in this list originate from one sample, sequenced in a study of human T cells and chemical hapten exposure. TCRdb re-called the RACE reads with MiXCR, one entry per CDR3 protein. The sample has 340,000 or so distinct CDR3 sequences; around 7% are singletons. Time point meaning: patch test 1, 2 weeks after DPC sensitization. Treatment specified: therapeutic diphenylcyclopropenone sensitization with weekly scalp DPC. The specimen was whole blood, collected in connection with sensitization to the hapten diphenylcyclopropenone (DPC). The origin of the receptors is a woman under 30 with alopecia areata. Some clones in this sample may be carry-over from other donors' samples.

This chain joins TRBV6-7 and TRBJ2-7; D gene unclear. TRBV6-7 is sorted into the ORF group, with uncertain function. Between the trimmed V and J ends, which lost 4 bases and 10 bases, there was a span of 11 bases. The CDR3 consists of 11 residues. The CDR3 loop reads CASSLYRRQYF. In nucleotides, the CDR3 is TGTGCCAGCAGTTTATACAGACGACAGTACTTC.

This clonotype was counted many times. This sequence joins TRBV4-3 and TRBJ2-7, with a possible D match to TRBD2 (6 bases). Germline V gene lookup returns CDR1 LGHNA and CDR2 YSLEER. This CDR3 is 15 amino acids long. The ends were cut back, 4 bases at V and 3 bases at J, with 16 bases in the middle. CDR3 loop: CASSLRDSPNYEQYF. In nucleotides, the CDR3 is TGCGCCAGCAGCCTACGGGACTCGCCAAACTACGAGCAGTACTTC.

In its sample, this clonotype was seen a few times. This chain connects TRBV6-1 to TRBJ1-5, with TRBD1 identical over 10 bases. V lost 4 bases and J lost 4; bases outside the gene matches: 7. The CDR3 spans 16 residues. Germline loops: CDR1 MNHNS, CDR2 SASEGT. As DNA, the CDR3 is TGTGCCAGCAGTGGGCTTGACAGGGGGCGGAATCAGCCCCAGCATTTT. Protein sequence: CASSGLDRGRNQPQHF.

In this sample, this clonotype turned up a few times. This chain connects TRBV7-3 to TRBJ2-7; either TRBD1 or TRBD2 may supply D (6 bases each). V was clipped by 5 bases and J by 6 bases, with 17 bases between them. Germline lookup yields CDR1 SGHTA and CDR2 FQGTGA. The CDR3 contains 14 residues. This chain's CDR3 is CASSEGGTFREQYF. CDR3 bases: TGTGCCAGCAGCGAAGGGGGGACTTTTCGCGAGCAGTACTTC.

This clonotype was detected a few times. The chain joins TRBV5-8 to TRBJ2-7; D call uncertain. CDR1 SGHTS and CDR2 YDEGEE come from the germline V gene. CDR3 length: 13 residues. V lost 1 base and J lost 10, with 15 bases in between. This chain's CDR3 is CASSLRPGVDQYF. The CDR3 DNA is TGTGCCAGCAGCTTGCGGCCAGGCGTGGATCAGTACTTC.

This rearrangement joins TRBV5-4 to TRBJ2-3; possibly TRBD1 for D (5 bases). CDR1 is SGHNT, CDR2 YYREEE, per germline (reference sequence). Trimming left V 4 bases short and J 0 bases short, with 15 bases between. This CDR3 has 16 residues. The CDR3 nucleotides are TGTGCCAGCAGCCCTAACCTACAGGCTAGCACAGATACGCAGTATTTT. Amino acids: CASSPNLQASTDTQYF.

The sample holds a few counts of this clonotype. V and J are TRBV5-1 and TRBJ1-1, with TRBD1 as a possible D gene (5 bases). The CDR3 extends over 16 amino acids. The V end was cut by 5 bases, the J end by 2 bases, with 19 bases between. Germline V CDR1 and CDR2: SGHRS, YFSETQ. CDR3 sequence reads: CASRPIMGVANTEAFF. The DNA of the CDR3 is TGCGCCAGCAGGCCCATTATGGGGGTGGCTAACACTGAAGCTTTCTTT.

In this sample, this clonotype turned up many times. The genes are TRBV18 and TRBJ1-1, with 8 bases fitting TRBD1. Looked up from germline, CDR1 is KGHSH and CDR2 is LQKENI. Losses at the gene ends were 5 bases for V and 11 bases for J; bases not matched to a gene: 16. This CDR3 contains 15 residues. CDR3 coding DNA: TGTGCCAGCTCAGGAAACAGGGGGTCCCGCACGTGGGCTTTCTTT. It yields the protein CASSGNRGSRTWAFF.

This clonotype has a handful of counts. The gene calls are TRBV4-2 and TRBJ2-6, with 10 bases that match TRBD2. In germline, CDR1 is LGHNA, CDR2 YNFKEQ. V lost 1 base, J lost 3 bases, and 18 bases stayed unmatched. CDR3 length: 22 residues. In nucleotides, the CDR3 is TGTGCCAGCAGCCAAGCTGGGACTAGCGTGCCGGATGAGCAGGGTGGGGCCAACGTCCTGACTTTC. This translates into CASSQAGTSVPDEQGGANVLTF.

This clonotype was found many times. The chain couples TRBV7-2 to TRBJ2-4, with D possibly matching TRBD1 (5 bases). This CDR3 spans 15 amino acids. CDR1 is SGHTA and CDR2 is FQGNSA in the germline V gene. V was cut by 0 bases and J by 8 bases, with 14 bases left in between. The CDR3 DNA follows: TGTGCCAGCAGCTTAGCTTTTGGGGCCTCGTACATTCAGTACTTC. Protein: CASSLAFGASYIQYF. Looking up the rest from reference TRBV7-2 and TRBJ2-4 gives the full variable domain: GAGVSQSPSNKVTEKGKDVELRCDPISGHTALYWYRQSLGQGLEFLIYFQGNSAPDKSGLPSDRFSAERTGGSVSTLTIQRTQQEDSAVYLCASSLAFGASYIQYFGAGTRLSVL.

The chain links TRBV7-2 to TRBJ1-2, with 10 bases identical to TRBD1. CDR1 is SGHTA and CDR2 is FQGNSA in the germline V gene. The CDR3 runs to 13 residues. The V segment lost 5 bases and the J segment 6 bases; nucleotides outside the gene matches: 3. The CDR3 spells CASSGQGVNGYTF. The CDR3, as DNA: TGTGCCAGCAGCGGACAGGGGGTCAATGGCTACACCTTC.

A few counts support this clonotype. The V gene is TRBV7-2, the J gene TRBJ2-7, with D maybe TRBD2 (7 bases). The germline V gene encodes CDR1 SGHTA and CDR2 FQGNSA. V lost 2 bases to trimming and J lost 4 bases, with 15 bases between them. The CDR3 totals 15 residues. The CDR3 coding sequence is TGTGCCAGCAGCTTACGGTGGGGGGGCCGGTACGAGCAGTACTTC. Its protein product is CASSLRWGGRYEQYF.

This clonotype was seen repeatedly, ten times or more. V gene TRBV4-3 combines with J gene TRBJ2-1; D may match TRBD1 or TRBD2 (6 bases each). Germline CDR1 LGHNA, CDR2 YSLEER. There are 20 residues in the CDR3. The V end was cut by 0 bases, the J end by 7 bases, with 28 bases between. CDR3 sequence (DNA): TGCGCCAGCAGCCAAGAACACTTTTGGAGGGCGAATCACAGGGAAAATGAGCAGTTCTTC. It yields the protein CASSQEHFWRANHRENEQFF.

This clonotype was detected ten times or more. The rearrangement uses TRBV12-3 or TRBV12-4 and TRBJ2-3, with D perhaps given as TRBD1 or TRBD2 (7 bases each). The CDR3 has 16 residues. The V end was cut by 4 bases, the J end by 2 bases, with 16 bases between. CDR3 sequence (DNA): TGTGCCAGCAGTTCCCCAGGGGGGGCCTCCACAGATACGCAGTATTTT. Translating it yields CASSSPGGASTDTQYF.

This clonotype appeared a few times. The genes are TRBV10-3 and TRBJ1-6; 10 positions match TRBD1. The CDR3 loop spans 13 amino acids. Germline trimming cut 9 bases from V and 5 bases from J; bases unmatched to any gene: 1. The germline CDR1 and CDR2 sequences are ENHRY and SYGVKD. This CDR3 is CAIGTGDNSPLHF. In nucleotides, the CDR3 is TGTGCCATAGGGACAGGGGATAATTCACCCCTCCACTTT.

This sequence joins TRBV7-9 and TRBJ1-2; TRBD1 might be the D (5 bases). The CDR3 runs to 15 residues. Germline CDR1 reads SEHNR; CDR2 reads FQNEAQ (reference sequence). Trimming removed 3 bases at V and 2 bases at J, with 13 bases between. Here the CDR3 reads CASSFVAGENYGYTF. DNA for the CDR3: TGTGCCAGCAGCTTCGTCGCGGGGGAGAACTATGGCTACACCTTC. Looking up the rest from reference TRBV7-9 and TRBJ1-2 gives the full variable domain: DTGVSQNPRHKITKRGQNVTFRCDPISEHNRLYWYRQTLGQGPEFLTYFQNEAQLEKSRLLSDRFSAERPKGSFSTLEIQRTEQGDSAMYLCASSFVAGENYGYTFGSGTRLTVV.

The CDR3 DNA sequence: TGTGCCAGCACCATACTAGCGGGGGGGCCCAGGGAGCAGTTCTTC. Protein sequence: CASTILAGGPREQFF. The chain combines TRBV28 with TRBJ2-1; TRBD2 agrees at 13 bases. The germline V gene encodes CDR1 MDHEN and CDR2 SYDVKM. V gave up 7 bases and J gave up 10 bases; unmatched junction bases: 10. The CDR3 contains 15 residues.

CDR3 nucleotide sequence: TGCGCCAGCAGCTTAAATATGGACAGAACTGCAACTAATGAAAAACTGTTTTTT. As protein: CASSLNMDRTATNEKLFF. The chain couples TRBV5-1 to TRBJ1-4; weak D call: TRBD1 (6 bases). CDR3 length: 18 amino acids. Germline V gene sequence: CDR1 SGHRS, CDR2 YFSETQ. The V and J ends lost 2 bases and 0 bases respectively, with 17 bases between them.

This clonotype appeared many times. The chain carries TRBV7-9 and TRBJ2-5, with D perhaps given as TRBD1 or TRBD2 (5 bases each). The V gene lost 5 bases and the J gene lost 7 bases, with 14 bases spanning the gap. Germline V gives CDR1 SEHNR, CDR2 FQNEAQ (reference sequence). CDR3 length: 13 residues. CDR3 DNA: TGTGCCAGCAGCAAACCCGGGACCTCGACCCAGTACTTC. It translates to CASSKPGTSTQYF.

In its sample, this clonotype was seen a few times. The genes are TRBV27 and TRBJ1-6, with unresolved D. CDR3 length: 15 amino acids. V was pared by 0 bases and J by 3 bases, with 6 bases between. The germline V gene has CDR1 MNHEY and CDR2 SMNVEV (reference sequence). The CDR3 sequence: CASSLSQLYNSPLHF. CDR3 sequence (DNA): TGTGCCAGCAGTTTATCCCAGCTCTATAATTCACCCCTCCACTTT.

This clonotype came up a few times. The chain joins TRBV18 to TRBJ1-4; D gene ambiguous. CDR1 is KGHSH, CDR2 LQKENI, per germline. Between the trimmed V and J ends, which lost 4 bases and 5 bases, there was a span of 14 bases. CDR3 length: 15 residues. In DNA, the CDR3 is TGTGCCAGCTCACTCCGACAAGGCCTAAATGAAAAACTGTTTTTT. Protein sequence: CASSLRQGLNEKLFF. Full variable domain (missing parts from reference TRBV18 and TRBJ1-4): NAGVMQNPRHLVRRRGQEARLRCSPMKGHSHVYWYRQLPEEGLKFMVYLQKENIIDESGMPKERFSAEFPKEGPSILRIQQVVRGDSAAYFCASSLRQGLNEKLFFGSGTQLSVL.

The chain carries TRBV4-2 and TRBJ1-6; 7 bases are a match to TRBD1. V was clipped by 0 bases and J by 9 bases; unmatched bases: 8. CDR3 length equals 16 residues. Germline V gives CDR1 LGHNA, CDR2 YNFKEQ. This CDR3 is CASSQEPGQTFSPLHF. The CDR3 DNA follows: TGTGCCAGCAGCCAAGAACCGGGACAGACATTTTCACCCCTCCACTTT.